The next 9 T cell receptor beta chains were all read from a single sample in a study of T cells in tuberculosis. Time point noted: new active TB diagnosis, blood taken before or within 7 days of starting treatment. The protocol was immunoSEQ multiplex PCR, while the TCRdb copy is restricted to in-frame clones and leaves out a portion. The table has thousands of clones, about 97% seen once. This sample comprised PBMCs, obtained at tuberculosis diagnosis. All receptors come from an adult with tuberculosis.

In nucleotides, the CDR3 is TGTGCCAGCAGTGCTCAGGGCAATCAGCCCCAGCATTTT. Translation: CASSAQGNQPQHF. The V and J genes are TRBV2 and TRBJ1-5; D not resolved. The germline V gene has CDR1 SNHLY and CDR2 FYNNEI. This CDR3 is 13 amino acids long. Trimming pared 4 bases from V and 2 bases from J, leaving 6 bases between.

The chain uses TRBV2 and TRBJ1-4; tentatively, D is TRBD1 (6 bases). Trimming stripped 3 bases from V and 5 bases from J, with 13 bases between. This CDR3 spans 15 amino acids. Germline assignment: CDR1 SNHLY and CDR2 FYNNEI. DNA for the CDR3: TGTGCCAGCAGTGATTTAGGGGGTACCAATGAAAAACTGTTTTTT. It is translated as CASSDLGGTNEKLFF.

The chain carries TRBV5-1 and TRBJ2-7; D might be TRBD2 (6 bases). Germline CDR1 and CDR2: SGHRS and YFSETQ. V lost 7 bases and J lost 3, with 17 bases in between. The CDR3 has 14 amino acids. The CDR3 nucleotides are TGCGCCAGCTATTACGGGAGAGGGTTCTACGAGCAGTACTTC. Its translation is CASYYGRGFYEQYF.

The chain recombines TRBV19 with TRBJ2-7; 15 bases match TRBD2. CDR3 size: 19 residues. Trimming removed 2 bases from V and 1 base from J; junction bases left unmatched: 9. Germline loops: CDR1 LNHDA, CDR2 SQIVND (reference sequence). The DNA for the CDR3 is TGTGCCAGTAGTATAATCCTGGGACTAGCGGGAGGCAGTTCCTACGAGCAGTACTTC. Protein sequence: CASSIILGLAGGSSYEQYF.

The V and J genes are TRBV7-2 and TRBJ2-3, with D maybe TRBD2 (5 bases). V lost 0 bases and J lost 1, with 11 bases in between. Germline assignment: CDR1 SGHTA and CDR2 FQGNSA. This CDR3 comprises 16 residues. The CDR3 loop is CASSLAAAVRTDTQYF. In nucleotides, the CDR3 is TGTGCCAGCAGCTTAGCGGCAGCGGTACGCACAGATACGCAGTATTTT.

The J gene is TRBJ2-7, the V gene TRBV4-1; 14 bases align to TRBD2. Losses at the gene ends were 3 bases for V and 2 bases for J; bases not matched to a gene: 6. Germline V gives CDR1 MGHRA, CDR2 YSYEKL. The CDR3 sequence is 17 residues long. The CDR3, as DNA: TGCGCCAGCAGCCATGGACTAGCGGGGGGCGATCCCTACGAGCAGTACTTC. This codes for CASSHGLAGGDPYEQYF.

The gene calls are TRBV19 and TRBJ1-6; D unresolved. Germline CDR1 reads LNHDA; CDR2 reads SQIVND (reference sequence). V lost 5 bases, J lost 0 bases, and 8 bases lay in between. This CDR3 has 15 amino acids. CDR3 nucleotides: TGTGCCAGTAGTTCACGGAGCTCCTATAATTCACCCCTCCACTTT. Protein: CASSSRSSYNSPLHF.

The chain has TRBV19 and TRBJ1-2; tentatively, D is TRBD1 (6 bases). Per germline, CDR1 LNHDA and CDR2 SQIVND (reference sequence). The CDR3 covers 14 residues. V lost 4 bases, J lost 8 bases, and 17 bases lay in between. Here the CDR3 reads CASSTGQTLLGYTF. Written as DNA, the CDR3 is TGTGCCAGTAGTACAGGACAGACCCTACTGGGCTACACCTTC.

The V and J genes are TRBV11-3 and TRBJ1-1; TRBD1 might be the D (6 bases). In germline, CDR1 is SGHNT, CDR2 YENEEA. The CDR3 contains 14 residues. The V and J ends lost 1 base and 5 bases respectively, with 11 bases between them. CDR3 amino acids: CASSLAGGATEAFF. CDR3 nucleotides: TGTGCCAGCAGCTTAGCTGGGGGCGCTACTGAAGCTTTCTTT. Looking up the rest from reference TRBV11-3 and TRBJ1-1 gives the full variable domain: EAGVVQSPRYKIIEKKQPVAFWCNPISGHNTLYWYLQNLGQGPELLIRYENEEAVDDSQLPKDRFSAERLKGVDSTLKIQPAELGDSAVYLCASSLAGGATEAFFGQGTRLTVV.